A single sample gave rise to the 13 T cell receptor beta chains below, sequenced in a study of shared clonotypes between healthy human individuals. Only in-frame clones appear in the TCRdb table, and some are missing; sequencing was by immunoSEQ multiplex PCR. This table holds more than 2,000,000 clones, more than 90% found once. The sequenced material came from naive CD4+ T cells sorted from blood. As for subset: CD45RA+ positively selected. These receptors all come from a man between 18 and 35 years old in good health.

The chain has TRBV5-6 and TRBJ1-3, with TRBD1 matching over 7 bases. The CDR3 contains 14 residues. Trimming removed 4 bases from V and 2 bases from J; junction bases left unmatched: 3. In germline, CDR1 is SGHDT, CDR2 YYEEEE. CDR3 DNA sequence: TGTGCCAGCAGCCGACAGGGTGCTGGAAACACCATATATTTT. Translated: CASSRQGAGNTIYF.

V and J are TRBV7-9 and TRBJ1-6; no clear D gene. The CDR3 is 15 residues long. The V gene's germline CDR1 is SEHNR and CDR2 FQNEAQ (reference sequence). With 7 bases removed from V and 4 bases from J, the gap between germline ends came to 14 bases. CDR3 amino acids: CASKGQDGYNSPLHF. CDR3 nucleotide sequence: TGTGCCAGCAAGGGCCAGGACGGTTATAATTCACCCCTCCACTTT. The full variable domain, with the rest looked up from reference TRBV7-9 and TRBJ1-6, is DTGVSQNPRHKITKRGQNVTFRCDPISEHNRLYWYRQTLGQGPEFLTYFQNEAQLEKSRLLSDRFSAERPKGSFSTLEIQRTEQGDSAMYLCASKGQDGYNSPLHFGNGTRLTVT.

This clone has a handful of counts. The rearrangement joins TRBV29-1 to TRBJ1-1; a weak D match, TRBD1 (5 bases). V was clipped by 6 bases and J by 1 base, with 18 bases between them. This CDR3 has 15 amino acids. From germline, CDR1 is SQVTM and CDR2 ANQGSEA. The chain's CDR3 is CSVVETGTENTEAFF. DNA for the CDR3: TGCAGCGTCGTCGAAACCGGGACTGAGAACACTGAAGCTTTCTTT.

The V call is TRBV11-2, the J call TRBJ2-7; 7 bases match TRBD1. V dropped 2 bases and J dropped 6; count of bases not matched to a gene: 10. CDR1 is SGHAT, CDR2 FQNNGV, per germline. This CDR3 is 15 amino acids long. The CDR3 DNA is TGTGCCAGCAGCTTAAATGTACAGGGGAGAGGCGAGCAGTACTTC. Translation: CASSLNVQGRGEQYF. Using reference TRBV11-2 and TRBJ2-7 for the parts outside the CDR3, the full variable domain is EAGVAQSPRYKIIEKRQSVAFWCNPISGHATLYWYQQILGQGPKLLIQFQNNGVVDDSQLPKDRFSAERLKGVDSTLKIQPAKLEDSAVYLCASSLNVQGRGEQYFGPGTRLTVT.

The genes are TRBV9 and TRBJ1-4; D unresolved. The V and J ends lost 0 bases and 0 bases respectively, with 6 bases between them. The germline CDR1 and CDR2 sequences are SGDLS and YYNGEE. The CDR3 length is 15 residues. CDR3 coding DNA: TGTGCCAGCAGCGTAGGAAGGCCAACTAATGAAAAACTGTTTTTT. Amino acid sequence: CASSVGRPTNEKLFF. The whole variable domain, filled in from reference TRBV9 and TRBJ1-4, reads DSGVTQTPKHLITATGQRVTLRCSPRSGDLSVYWYQQSLDQGLQFLIQYYNGEERAKGNILERFSAQQFPDLHSELNLSSLELGDSALYFCASSVGRPTNEKLFFGSGTQLSVL.

V gene TRBV5-4 combines with J gene TRBJ1-6, with a tentative D call TRBD1 (5 bases). The CDR3 sequence is 14 residues long. Germline V CDR1 and CDR2: SGHNT, YYREEE (reference sequence). V gave up 4 bases and J gave up 3 bases, with 8 bases separating them. The CDR3 nucleotides are TGTGCCAGCAGCATTCAGGGCTATAATTCACCCCTCCACTTT. This gives the protein CASSIQGYNSPLHF. The full variable domain, rest sourced from reference TRBV5-4 and TRBJ1-6, is ETGVTQSPTHLIKTRGQQVTLRCSSQSGHNTVSWYQQALGQGPQFIFQYYREEENGRGNFPPRFSGLQFPNYSSELNVNALELDDSALYLCASSIQGYNSPLHFGNGTRLTVT.

The chain couples TRBV6-1 to TRBJ1-4; D remains ambiguous. The CDR3 has 16 residues. V lost 3 bases, J lost 3 bases, and 14 bases lay in between. Germline CDR1 is MNHNS and CDR2 is SASEGT. The CDR3 DNA sequence: TGTGCCAGCAGTGAGACGGCGGGAATAGCTAATGAAAAACTGTTTTTT. Translation: CASSETAGIANEKLFF.

This chain connects TRBV18 to TRBJ2-7, with D perhaps matching TRBD1 or TRBD2 (5 bases each). Deletions cut 3 bases from V and 5 bases from J, with 17 bases between. CDR3 length: 15 amino acids. Germline CDR1 is KGHSH and CDR2 is LQKENI. The chain's CDR3 is CASSPGRPGLHEQYF. The CDR3 nucleotides are TGTGCCAGCTCACCGGGACGTCCCGGTCTCCACGAGCAGTACTTC. The variable domain in full, with the rest retrieved from reference TRBV18 and TRBJ2-7, is NAGVMQNPRHLVRRRGQEARLRCSPMKGHSHVYWYRQLPEEGLKFMVYLQKENIIDESGMPKERFSAEFPKEGPSILRIQQVVRGDSAAYFCASSPGRPGLHEQYFGPGTRLTVT.

The CDR3 DNA sequence: TGTGCCAGCAGCTTGGTATCTAGTGAATCCTACGAGCAGTACTTC. Its protein product is CASSLVSSESYEQYF. This rearrangement joins TRBV5-5 to TRBJ2-7; no clear D. Trimming cost V 0 bases and J 1 base, with 11 bases left between them. Germline V gene lookup returns CDR1 SGHKS and CDR2 YYEKEE (reference sequence). CDR3 size: 15 residues.

Details on this clone: The identical CDR3 is also encoded by other nucleotide sequences in the sample. This rearrangement joins TRBV7-3 to TRBJ2-2; D might be TRBD1 (5 bases). Germline V CDR1 and CDR2: SGHTA, FQGTGA. V was cut by 3 bases and J by 1 base, with 12 bases left in between. This CDR3 has 16 residues. CDR3 amino acids: CASSLRGTGNTGELFF. The CDR3 DNA is TGTGCCAGCAGCTTGAGAGGTACAGGGAACACCGGGGAGCTGTTTTTT.

This chain uses TRBV21-1 with TRBJ2-3; TRBD2 is the table's D call and was not checked against the DNA. TRBV21-1 is termed a pseudogene. The CDR3 contains 17 residues. CDR3 sequence reads: CASSKASAGVVKDTQYF. Written as DNA, the CDR3 is TGTGCCAGCAGCAAAGCATCAGCGGGAGTCGTAAAAGATACGCAGTATTTT.

CDR3 sequence (DNA): TGTGCCAGCAGCTTTACGGACAGGACGGGGGAGCTGTTTTTT. Translated, it gives CASSFTDRTGELFF. This chain links TRBV7-3 with TRBJ2-2; 7 bases map to TRBD1. This CDR3 has 14 residues. Germline-derived CDR1 and CDR2 are SGHTA and FQGTGA. V lost 3 bases to trimming and J lost 8 bases; unmatched junction nucleotides: 6. Full variable domain (outside the CDR3, taken from reference TRBV7-3 and TRBJ2-2): GAGVSQTPSNKVTEKGKYVELRCDPISGHTALYWYRQSLGQGPEFLIYFQGTGAADDSGLPNDRFFAVRPEGSVSTLKIQRTERGDSAVYLCASSFTDRTGELFFGEGSRLTVL.

This clone was observed a handful of times. The chain combines TRBV6-5 with TRBJ1-1; D gene unclear. V was clipped by 0 bases and J by 2 bases, with 10 bases between them. The CDR3 runs to 15 residues. Looked up from germline, CDR1 is MNHEY and CDR2 is SVGAGI. CDR3 loop: CASSYSIASNTEAFF. The CDR3 nucleotides read TGTGCCAGCAGTTACTCGATCGCCAGTAACACTGAAGCTTTCTTT.